The 21 T cell receptor beta chains reported below all come from one sample, sequenced in a study of blood T cell repertoires in COVID-19. Only in-frame clones appear in the TCRdb table, and some are missing; sequencing was by immunoSEQ multiplex PCR. The data show fewer than 200,000 clones, with over 80% seen just once and approximately 7.8% held by the top ten. Sample: peripheral blood. The origin of the receptors is a woman in her sixties or seventies with COVID-19, enrolled during active disease.

This clone was seen once. The gene calls are TRBV6-5 and TRBJ2-7; maybe TRBD2 (7 bases). The CDR3 sequence is 14 residues long. The V end lost 2 bases, the J end lost 2 bases, and 10 bases lay between the germline ends. Germline V gene lookup returns CDR1 MNHEY and CDR2 SVGAGI. CDR3 residues: CASSYGGAPYEQYF. The CDR3 DNA reads TGTGCCAGCAGTTACGGGGGGGCACCCTACGAGCAGTACTTC.

This clone was detected only once. The rearrangement uses TRBV6-5 and TRBJ2-7; 8 bases match TRBD2. Germline V lookup: CDR1 MNHEY, CDR2 SVGAGI. J was trimmed by 4 bases and V by 6 bases; bases with no gene match: 5. This CDR3 contains 13 residues. In DNA, the CDR3 is TGTGCCAGCAGCAGCCCGGGGGGGTACGAGCAGTACTTC. It codes for CASSSPGGYEQYF.

V gene TRBV6-5 combines with J gene TRBJ1-2, with D perhaps matching TRBD1 (5 bases). Trimming cost V 6 bases and J 2 bases, with 13 bases left between them. Looked up from germline, CDR1 is MNHEY and CDR2 is SVGAGI. The CDR3 runs 14 residues. The CDR3 coding sequence is TGTGCCAGCAGCGTTCGGACACCAAACTATGGCTACACCTTC. Its protein is CASSVRTPNYGYTF.

The chain joins TRBV2 to TRBJ2-1; no clear D. CDR1 and CDR2 (germline): SNHLY, FYNNEI. V shed 8 bases and J shed 8 bases, with 10 bases lying between them. The CDR3 covers 11 residues. In DNA, the CDR3 is TGTGCCAGCCACACCCTTGATGAGCAGTTCTTC. Translation: CASHTLDEQFF. Full variable domain (remainder filled in from reference TRBV2 and TRBJ2-1): EPEVTQTPSHQVTQMGQEVILRCVPISNHLYFYWYRQILGQKVEFLVSFYNNEISEKSEIFDDQFSVERPDGSNFTLKIRSTKLEDSAMYFCASHTLDEQFFGPGTRLTVL.

The genes are TRBV18 and TRBJ1-1, with TRBD1 matching over 11 bases. V lost 6 bases and J lost 1; bases outside the gene matches: 4. Germline V gene data show CDR1 as KGHSH and CDR2 as LQKENI. CDR3 length: 15 residues. The CDR3 spells CASSGTGGKNTEAFF. The CDR3 DNA reads as TGTGCCAGCTCCGGGACAGGGGGGAAGAACACTGAAGCTTTCTTT.

V and J are TRBV5-6 and TRBJ1-1; no firm D call. V dropped 2 bases and J dropped 6 bases, with 5 bases sitting between them. Germline CDR1 is SGHDT and CDR2 is YYEEEE. This CDR3 comprises 11 residues. The CDR3 protein is CASSFRSEAFF. The CDR3 coding sequence is TGTGCCAGCAGCTTCCGGTCTGAAGCTTTCTTT.

The V call is TRBV6-2 or TRBV6-3, the J call TRBJ1-4; D gene ambiguous. CDR3 size: 13 residues. The V end lost 1 base, the J end lost 7 bases, and 7 bases lay between the germline ends. Germline lookup yields CDR1 MNHEY and CDR2 SVGEGT. CDR3 in amino acids: CASSYYVGEKLFF. The DNA of the CDR3 is TGTGCCAGCAGTTACTATGTCGGTGAAAAACTGTTTTTT.

This clone was recorded a few times. The V gene is TRBV7-2, the J gene TRBJ2-1; 8 bases align to TRBD2. There are 16 residues in the CDR3. Germline trimming cut 5 bases from V and 0 bases from J; bases unmatched to any gene: 6. Per the germline V gene, CDR1 is SGHTA and CDR2 is FQGNSA. CDR3 in amino acids: CASSRIAGSSYNEQFF. CDR3 bases: TGTGCCAGCAGCCGTATAGCGGGAAGCTCCTACAATGAGCAGTTCTTC.

The chain employs TRBV28 and TRBJ2-2, with TRBD2 as a possible D gene (5 bases). This CDR3 contains 13 residues. V lost 3 bases, J lost 3 bases, and 5 bases lay in between. The germline CDR1 and CDR2 sequences are MDHEN and SYDVKM. The DNA of the CDR3 is TGTGCCAGCAGTTTGCGGGACACCGGGGAGCTGTTTTTT. This codes for CASSLRDTGELFF. Combining the CDR3 with reference TRBV28 and TRBJ2-2 gives the whole variable domain DVKVTQSSRYLVKRTGEKVFLECVQDMDHENMFWYRQDPGLGLRLIYFSYDVKMKEKGDIPEGYSVSREKKERFSLILESASTNQTSMYLCASSLRDTGELFFGEGSRLTVL.

The chain is built from TRBV18 and TRBJ1-5; weak D call: TRBD1 (5 bases). The V gene's germline CDR1 is KGHSH and CDR2 LQKENI. This CDR3 region has 15 residues. V was trimmed by 5 bases and J by 2 bases, leaving 13 bases between them. The CDR3 DNA is TGTGCCAGCTCAGTTCAGGGTAATGGCAATCAGCCCCAGCATTTT. Protein: CASSVQGNGNQPQHF.

This chain joins TRBV28 and TRBJ1-5, with D tentatively TRBD1 (6 bases). CDR1 is MDHEN and CDR2 is SYDVKM in the germline V gene. The CDR3 runs to 15 residues. V shed 8 bases and J shed 9 bases, with 23 bases lying between them. The CDR3 bases are TGTGCCAGCCGCGAGGCCCAGGGGCCATTGGGGCCCCAGCATTTT. Translating gives CASREAQGPLGPQHF.

The chain recombines TRBV5-1 with TRBJ1-3; D is possibly TRBD1 (6 bases). Germline lookup yields CDR1 SGHRS and CDR2 YFSETQ. The germline V and J ends were trimmed by 2 bases and 1 base, with 16 bases remaining between them. This CDR3 has 17 residues. CDR3 region: CASSLTSGVLSGNTIYF. The CDR3, as DNA: TGCGCCAGCAGCTTAACTTCAGGGGTTCTTTCTGGAAACACCATATATTTT.

The chain recombines TRBV3-1 (or the pseudogene TRBV3-2) with TRBJ2-5, with D hard to call. The CDR3 extends over 13 amino acids. Trimming removed 4 bases from V and 4 bases from J, with 10 bases in between. Germline loops: CDR1 LGHDT, CDR2 YNNKEL (reference sequence). CDR3: CASSPPSRETQYF. In DNA form, the CDR3 reads TGTGCCAGCAGCCCGCCGTCTAGAGAGACCCAGTACTTC.

Here the CDR3 reads CASKELAGVYGTQYF. The CDR3 nucleotides are TGTGCCAGCAAGGAACTAGCGGGAGTATATGGGACCCAGTACTTC. The J gene is TRBJ2-5, the V gene TRBV28, with 11 bases matching TRBD2. CDR1 and CDR2 (germline): MDHEN, SYDVKM. The CDR3 consists of 15 residues. Germline trimming cut 7 bases from V and 7 bases from J; bases unmatched to any gene: 11.

The rearrangement links TRBV3-1 (or the pseudogene TRBV3-2) to TRBJ2-1, with 7 bases identical to TRBD2. CDR3 length: 16 residues. Germline CDR1 and CDR2: LGHDT and YNNKEL (reference sequence). The junction had 6 bases not matched to a gene; V was cut back by 0 bases and J by 4 bases. The CDR3 protein is CASSQEGEGLYNEQFF. CDR3 coding DNA: TGTGCCAGCAGCCAAGAGGGGGAGGGGCTGTACAATGAGCAGTTCTTC.

The V call is TRBV6-1, the J call TRBJ1-5; weak D call: TRBD1 (5 bases). V lost 3 bases and J 6 bases, leaving 18 bases between the germline ends. Germline V gene data show CDR1 as MNHNS and CDR2 as SASEGT. This CDR3 spans 16 amino acids. The CDR3: CASSDGRGVGGQPQHF. The CDR3 nucleotides read TGTGCCAGCAGTGATGGTCGGGGGGTTGGGGGTCAGCCCCAGCATTTT.

This chain uses TRBV28 with TRBJ2-3, with D possibly TRBD1 on 5 matching bases. With 3 bases removed from V and 4 bases from J, the gap between germline ends came to 11 bases. The CDR3 is 14 residues long. Per germline, CDR1 MDHEN and CDR2 SYDVKM. CDR3 bases: TGTGCCAGCAGTTTTCGTGGGGCCCCAGATACGCAGTATTTT. Protein: CASSFRGAPDTQYF.

The J gene is TRBJ2-2, the V gene TRBV6-1; no firm D call. This CDR3 comprises 14 residues. CDR1 is MNHNS and CDR2 is SASEGT in the germline V gene. V was pared by 2 bases and J by 1 base, with 5 bases between. The CDR3 spells CASSEHLNTGELFF. The CDR3 DNA sequence: TGTGCCAGCAGTGAACACTTGAACACCGGGGAGCTGTTTTTT.

This chain uses TRBV14 with TRBJ1-1; tentatively, D is TRBD1 (5 bases). Between the trimmed V and J ends, which lost 7 bases and 1 base, there was a span of 10 bases. CDR1 and CDR2 (germline): SGHDN, FVKESK. The CDR3 has 13 residues. The CDR3 region is CASTMGGNTEAFF. The DNA of the CDR3 is TGTGCCAGCACTATGGGGGGGAACACTGAAGCTTTCTTT.

The chain has TRBV27 and TRBJ1-4; D may be TRBD1 (6 bases). This CDR3 has 16 amino acids. The ends were cut back, 6 bases at V and 0 bases at J, with 14 bases in the middle. Germline V gene sequence: CDR1 MNHEY, CDR2 SMNVEV (reference sequence). CDR3 DNA sequence: TGTGCCAGCAGGAAACAGGGTGGCGCAACTAATGAAAAACTGTTTTTT. As protein: CASRKQGGATNEKLFF. The variable domain in full, completed from reference TRBV27 and TRBJ1-4, reads EAQVTQNPRYLITVTGKKLTVTCSQNMNHEYMSWYRQDPGLGLRQIYYSMNVEVTDKGDVPEGYKVSRKEKRNFPLILESPSPNQTSLYFCASRKQGGATNEKLFFGSGTQLSVL.

The gene calls are TRBV28 and TRBJ1-2; D might be TRBD1 (6 bases). Germline V CDR1 and CDR2: MDHEN, SYDVKM. The CDR3 is made up of 14 amino acids. Trimming removed 6 bases from V and 13 bases from J, with 24 bases in between. The DNA for the CDR3 is TGTGCCAGCAGCCTCGGGGCAGGGGCCGCGTTGCTCACCTTC. Translation: CASSLGAGAALLTF.